This TCR beta chain was identified during a study of blood T cell repertoires in COVID-19. In the study overall: Sample material is recorded as cDNA or gDNA derived from T cells, B-cell-depleted T cells, or PBMCs.

A Seattle source enrolled patients during active infection and followed them longitudinally. Study processing details: Scientists estimated how many nucleated cells there were by amplifying reference gene primers. Sequencing used immunoSEQ multiplex PCR; TCRdb keeps in-frame clones, though not all of them. The D gene and trimming were derived from the DNA, and the V and J assignments and clone size from that table. The data contain fewer than 85,000 clones, 75% to 80% of them singletons. V dropped 4 bases and J dropped 5; count of bases not matched to a gene: 5. This CDR3 spans 15 amino acids. CDR1 and CDR2 from the germline V gene are MGHRA and YSYEKL.

This chain connects TRBV4-1 to TRBJ1-2, with 12 bases fitting TRBD1. Material: peripheral blood. The clonotype comes from a man in his 70s with COVID-19, enrolled during active disease. This CDR3 is CASSLGGQGAYGYTF. The CDR3 DNA follows: TGCGCCAGCAGCCTCGGGGGACAGGGGGCGTATGGCTACACCTTC.